This is a list of T cell receptor beta chains from one sample in a study of T cell clones after liver transplantation. Method: immunoSEQ multiplex PCR; TCRdb's copy keeps in-frame clones and lacks some. The sample shows 65,000 to 80,000 clones, 80% of them seen only once. Sequences were derived from CD4+ T cells from blood, sampled before liver transplant. The receptors come from a human donor who received a liver transplant. Each CDR3 is given with its conserved first and last residue. A D gene is named only where the DNA matches it firmly. Expanded clones are given a class, and other clones once, few, many or no size at all.

J gene,D gene,clone size,V gene,CDR3 DNA,CDR3 protein
TRBJ2-7,TRBD1,NA,TRBV5-1,TGCGCCAGCAGCTCCACTCTGGGACAGGGGCCCTCCTACGAGCAGTACTTC,CASSSTLGQGPSYEQYF
TRBJ2-3,NA,few,TRBV27,TGTGCCAGCAGCCGACAGACACGCACAGATACGCAGTATTTT,CASSRQTRTDTQYF
TRBJ1-2,NA,NA,TRBV5-4,TGTGCCAGCAGCTTGTTAGGCGGTAACTATGGCTACACCTTC,CASSLLGGNYGYTF
TRBJ1-1,NA,NA,TRBV28,TGTGCAATCCGAGGGGGGACTGAAGCTTTCTTT,CAIRGGTEAFF
TRBJ2-5,TRBD1,NA,TRBV28,TGTGCCAGCATTACAGGGGACAGCCAAGAGACCCAGTACTTC,CASITGDSQETQYF
TRBJ2-7,TRBD2,NA,TRBV27,TGTGCCAGCAGTTTATGGGAGGGCAATCGAGGCGAGCAGTACTTC,CASSLWEGNRGEQYF
TRBJ2-1,NA,NA,TRBV28,TGTGCCAGCACCTTGGCTGATGAGCAGTTCTTC,CASTLADEQFF
TRBJ2-4,NA,once,TRBV2,TGTGCCAGCAGAGGCCCCCGAGGGGCCAAAAACATTCAGTACTTC,CASRGPRGAKNIQYF
TRBJ2-6,NA,NA,TRBV5-1,TGCGCCAGCAGCTCCATTGGACAGTTTATGGGCTCTGGGGCCAACGTCCTGACTTTC,CASSSIGQFMGSGANVLTF
TRBJ1-5,TRBD1,NA,TRBV11-2,TGTGCCAGCAGCTTCGACGGACAGGTTAGCAATCAGCCCCAGCATTTT,CASSFDGQVSNQPQHF
TRBJ1-5,NA,many,TRBV21-1,TGTGCCAGCAGCAAAGAGGTCCCCTGTCAGCCCCAGCATTTT,CASSKEVPCQPQHF
TRBJ1-3,NA,NA,TRBV6-1,TGTGCCAGCAGCAAAACCGGAGACTCTGGAAACACCATATATTTT,CASSKTGDSGNTIYF
TRBJ2-5,TRBD2,NA,TRBV30,TGTGCCTGGACCGACGGGGGGGAGACCCAGTACTTC,CAWTDGGETQYF
TRBJ1-2,NA,NA,TRBV29-1,TGCAGCGTTGTGGAGCTGTCCGATGGCTACACCTTC,CSVVELSDGYTF
TRBJ1-2,NA,NA,TRBV28,TGTGCCAGCAGTATGTGGGCGGACTATGGCTACACCTTC,CASSMWADYGYTF
TRBJ2-3,TRBD1,NA,TRBV19,TGTGCCAGTAAGCCAGGGACAGGAGGTCACACAGATACGCAGTATTTT,CASKPGTGGHTDTQYF
TRBJ1-5,NA,NA,TRBV6-9,TGTGCCAGCAGACCCGCCTCGGGAGGGTGCAATCAGCCCCAGCATTTT,CASRPASGGCNQPQHF
TRBJ1-5,NA,NA,TRBV6-1,TGTGCCAGCAGTGAAGAGAAAGGGGTTGTACGCAATCAGCCCCAGCATTTT,CASSEEKGVVRNQPQHF
TRBJ2-7,TRBD2,NA,TRBV18,TGTGCCAGCTCACCTCCGGGACTAGCGGGAGAGTACGAGCAGTACTTC,CASSPPGLAGEYEQYF
TRBJ2-7,NA,NA,TRBV29-1,TGCGTCGCGGGTAATGCCTACGAGCAGTACTTC,CVAGNAYEQYF
TRBJ2-3,NA,NA,TRBV6-4,TGTGCCAGCAGTGATTTGGGACGGGGAGATACGCAGTATTTT,CASSDLGRGDTQYF
TRBJ2-3,TRBD1,NA,TRBV5-1,TGCGCCAGCAGCTTGGCCCCAGGGGGAGATACGCAGTATTTT,CASSLAPGGDTQYF
TRBJ1-1,TRBD1,NA,TRBV7-9,TGTGCCAGCAGCTCGAAGCTGGACAGGGGCAACACTGAAGCTTTCTTT,CASSSKLDRGNTEAFF
TRBJ1-4,NA,NA,TRBV7-2,TGTGCCAGCAGCTTAGCAGGGGCTGGAGAAAAACTGTTTTTT,CASSLAGAGEKLFF
TRBJ2-7,NA,few,TRBV7-2,TGTGCCAGCAGCTGGTCCCCGGGGAGACGGGAGGAGCAGTACTTC,CASSWSPGRREEQYF
TRBJ2-1,TRBD1,NA,TRBV16,TGTGCCAGCAGCCCCCTGGGGACAGGCTACAATGAGCAGTTCTTC,CASSPLGTGYNEQFF
TRBJ1-2,NA,NA,TRBV4-2,TGTGCCAGCAGCCAAGGAAGGGTTGATGGCTACACCTTC,CASSQGRVDGYTF
TRBJ1-2,NA,NA,TRBV11-2,TGTGCCAGCAGGACCCTCAAGGGGAGAGATGGCTACACCTTC,CASRTLKGRDGYTF
TRBJ2-5,NA,NA,TRBV15,TGTGCCACCAGCAGTCAGGAAGAGACCCAGTACTTC,CATSSQEETQYF
TRBJ2-7,NA,NA,TRBV27,TGTGCCAGCAGTACTACTTCGACAGGATCCTTCTCCTACGAGCAGTACTTC,CASSTTSTGSFSYEQYF
TRBJ1-4,TRBD1,once,TRBV5-6,TGTGCCAGCACGGTTGGGGGACAGGTTCCTTCTAAACTGTTTTTT,CASTVGGQVPSKLFF
TRBJ2-7,TRBD1,NA,TRBV19,TGTGCCAGTAGCCAGCCGGGACAGGGGTACGAGCAGTACTTC,CASSQPGQGYEQYF
TRBJ1-1,NA,NA,TRBV9,TGTGCCAGCGGCGATCCAAGGGGGAACACTGAAGCTTTCTTT,CASGDPRGNTEAFF